This T cell receptor beta chain was profiled in a study of shared clonotypes between healthy human individuals (dated by TCRdb to about 2020). At the level of the whole study: The cohort comprised a couple of women and a few men aged 18 to 49 years. For each donor, CD4 naive and CD4 memory were each given three plates, CD8 naive was given two plates, and CD8 memory was given one plate. To estimate repertoire size and how much clonotype sharing occurs between individuals, the study deeply sequenced the blood TCR repertoires of several healthy adults. To increase sequencing depth and limit assay-specific biases, different laboratories used diverse techniques to prepare libraries and sequence TCR repertoires. Leukapheresis yielded between about 0.94 and 9 billion PBMCs per donor.

With respect to this clone: Its antigen has not been determined. No qualities accompany the bases; no much larger clone lies one base away. The identical CDR3 is also encoded by other nucleotide sequences in the sample.

The paper as a whole reports these results and caveats: Only blood was sampled, and tissue TCR repertoires likely differ from those in blood. Across four donors, approximately 4.6% of naive CD4, approximately 3.5% of naive CD8, about 2% of memory CD4, and 0.4% of memory CD8 clonotypes were shared. Compared with non-shared clonotypes, the clonotypes found in all four sorted-subset donors had higher generation probabilities. Pairwise subsampling led to the expectation that sequencing depth would affect the degree of clonotype sharing among donors. Incomplete sequencing was indicated by rarefaction of sorted-subset datasets, despite the large sequencing depth. Naive subsets generally had larger estimated clonotype richness than memory subsets. Because the study included only a small number of donors, the genetic and exposure-history diversity represented was limited.

The donors were healthy, HIV-negative adults who had no recently reported acute infections or vaccinations. Every donor was a Caucasian adult residing in Nashville, Tennessee, USA. Magnetic negative selection was used to enrich CD4+ T cells, after which naive cells were positively selected on CD45RA and the negative fraction became the memory subset. Blood was obtained by leukapheresis, after which PBMCs were separated by Ficoll-Histopaque density gradient centrifugation and cryopreserved in liquid nitrogen vapor phase. Analytical flow cytometry was used to check the purity and quantity of each magnetically sorted T cell population. Genomic DNA was isolated from every sorted fraction and measured by UV absorbance on a Nanodrop 2000c. Trimming takes 6 bases off V and 7 bases off J; junction bases not matched to a gene: 6. CDR1 MDHEN and CDR2 SYDVKM were looked up in the germline V gene. CDR3 length: 15 amino acids, cysteine to phenylalanine. Only CDR3 DNA remains: 45 bases, in frame from the first base.

Using the deep immunoSEQ assay, TCR CDR3 regions were amplified from genomic DNA by multiplex PCR. Extracted genomic DNA from each cell subset was spread evenly across all wells of several immunoSEQ 96-well plates, with each plate serving as a replicate. For sorted subsets, about 200 ng genomic DNA, equal to tens of thousands of T cell genomes, was loaded into each replicate PCR. The purified libraries were quantified using a Qubit 3.0 fluorometer, sized with a Bioanalyzer 2100, and then quantified again using the KAPA Library Quantification kit. Each immunoSEQ 96-well plate was sequenced on its own single-read 150-cycle Illumina NextSeq 550 flow cell. The original methods were these. Because only junctional sequences without quality scores were contained in the immunoSEQ output, filtering matching that applied to full-length reads could not be performed. To assign V/J genes and CDR3, sequences were annotated using PyIR, a Python wrapper for IgBLAST v1.9, with IMGT germline references. Any read was removed if the V/J assignment was weak (E-value above 1e-6), the CDR3 was missing, or the read contained stop codons, out-of-frame junctions, or ambiguous translated residues. A V3J clonotype was defined by an identical inferred V gene, J gene, and CDR3 amino acid sequence. To compute the percentage overlap between repertoires, the number of shared unique clonotypes was divided by the size of the smaller repertoire. Repertoire richness was assessed with RTK rarefaction, the Chao1 estimator, and Recon v2.1 estimates of unobserved clonotypes. Generation probabilities were computed with OLGA for all TCRbeta clonotypes obtained by the gDNA method from a few donors. The clones in this table, taken by TCRdb from immuneACCESS, are in-frame only. Not every clone is retained; where verified, under half of the shortfall comes from an unresolved V gene, and the cause of the rest is unknown. V and J calls and clone size are copied from that table; D and trimming were computed from the DNA. Counted in this sample were some 2,500,000 clones; under 95% of them appeared once. Clones ranked in the top ten supply approximately 0.39% of the sample.

This sequence originates from a man between 18 and 35 years old in good health. Some clones in this sample may be carry-over from other donors' samples. Material: naive CD4+ T cells from PBMCs. What the cell subset or site label conveys for this sample: CD45RA+ positively selected. The chain uses TRBV28 and TRBJ2-1; a stretch of 13 junction bases matches TRBD2. The CDR3 region reads CASSLPGLAGNEQFF. The bases are TGTGCCAGCAGCTTACCGGGACTAGCGGGGAATGAGCAGTTCTTC.